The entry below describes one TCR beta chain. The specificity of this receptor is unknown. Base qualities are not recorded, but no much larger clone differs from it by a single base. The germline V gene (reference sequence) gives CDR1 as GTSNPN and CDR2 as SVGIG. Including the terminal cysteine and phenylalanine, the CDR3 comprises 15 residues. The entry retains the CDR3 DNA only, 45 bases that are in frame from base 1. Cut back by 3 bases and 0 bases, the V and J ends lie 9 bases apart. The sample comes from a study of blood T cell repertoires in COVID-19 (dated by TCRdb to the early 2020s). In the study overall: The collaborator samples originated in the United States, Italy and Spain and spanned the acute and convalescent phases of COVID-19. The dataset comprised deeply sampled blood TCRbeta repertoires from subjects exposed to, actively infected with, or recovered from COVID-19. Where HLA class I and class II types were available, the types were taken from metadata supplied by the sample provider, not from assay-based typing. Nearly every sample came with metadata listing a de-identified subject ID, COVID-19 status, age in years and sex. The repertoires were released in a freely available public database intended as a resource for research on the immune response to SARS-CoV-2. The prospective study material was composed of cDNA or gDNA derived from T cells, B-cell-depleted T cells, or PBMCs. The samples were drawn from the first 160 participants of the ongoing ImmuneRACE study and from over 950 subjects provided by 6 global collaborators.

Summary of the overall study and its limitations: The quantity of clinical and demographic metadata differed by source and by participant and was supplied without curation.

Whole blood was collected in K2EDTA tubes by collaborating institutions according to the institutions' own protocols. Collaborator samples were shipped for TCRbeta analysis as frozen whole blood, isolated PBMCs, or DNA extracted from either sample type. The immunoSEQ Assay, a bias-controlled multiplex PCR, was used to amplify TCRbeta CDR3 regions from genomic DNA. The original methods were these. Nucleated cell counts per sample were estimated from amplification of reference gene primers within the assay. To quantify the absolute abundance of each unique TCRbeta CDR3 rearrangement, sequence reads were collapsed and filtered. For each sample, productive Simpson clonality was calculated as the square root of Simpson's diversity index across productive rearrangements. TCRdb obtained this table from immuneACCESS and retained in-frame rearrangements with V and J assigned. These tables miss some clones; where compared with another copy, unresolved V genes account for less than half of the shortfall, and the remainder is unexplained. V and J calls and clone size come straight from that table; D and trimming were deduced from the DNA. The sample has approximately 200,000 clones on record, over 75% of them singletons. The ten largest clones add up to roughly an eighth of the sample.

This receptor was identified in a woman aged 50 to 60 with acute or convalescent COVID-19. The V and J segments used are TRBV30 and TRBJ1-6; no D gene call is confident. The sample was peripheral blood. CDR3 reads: CAWREISSYNSPLHF. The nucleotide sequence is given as TGTGCCTGGAGGGAGATTAGCTCCTATAATTCACCCCTCCACTTT.